This section outlines one TCR beta chain sequence together with its context. This receptor's antigen is unknown. Base qualities are not recorded, but no much larger clone differs from it by a single base. These data belong to a study of T-cell reconstitution after alpha-beta-depleted transplantation in children (TCRdb year 2016). About the investigation overall: The study quantitatively tracked T-cell immune reconstitution after TCRalphabeta/CD19-depleted allogeneic hematopoietic cell transplantation in children using TCR repertoire profiling.

Libraries were constructed by PCR. Sequencing used an Illumina HiSeq 2500. To normalize quantification of the TCRbeta repertoire, the TCR libraries were built with molecular barcoding that relied on unique molecular identifiers. In TCRdb, the public reads were trimmed at Q25 with fastp and aligned with MiXCR, with productive beta chains retained. Here each entry gathers all rows of one CDR3 protein and keeps the most common genes and DNA. This sample lists about 360,000 distinct CDR3 sequences; more than 10% were detected once. The top ten hold 3.5% to 4.5% of the sample. The sequence derives from a human donor who donated a stem cell graft to a child with Fanconi anemia. The source was PBMCs, collected from the stem cell graft.

In nucleotides, the sequence is TGTGCCAGCAGTTTCGGGGGGAGAGACACCGGGGAGCTGTTTTTT. This gives the protein CASSFGGRDTGELFF. Recombination linked TRBV12-3 or TRBV12-4 to TRBJ2-2, and 7 bases in between align with TRBD2. The CDR3 runs 15 amino acids, cysteine and phenylalanine included. The retained sequence is limited to the CDR3, 45 bases, with the frame set at the first base. Clipping removes 3 bases from V and 3 bases from J, with 4 as the unmatched junction base count.